This entry lists 26 T cell receptor beta chains sequenced from one sample in a study of cytomegalovirus exposure and HLA in healthy donors. PCR involved 60 Vbeta and 13 Jbeta primers. TCRdb's table, derived via immunoSEQ multiplex PCR, lists solely in-frame clones and lacks some. Of roughly 150,000 clones listed, around two thirds are singletons. Sequencing input: PBMCs. Receptors were obtained from a man aged 25-45 years in good health and CMV-seropositive.

The genes are TRBV7-9 and TRBJ2-7, with 7 bases identical to TRBD2. Germline V gives CDR1 SEHNR, CDR2 FQNEAQ (reference sequence). Trimming cost V 3 bases and J 3 bases; bases outside gene matches: 5. This CDR3 region has 14 residues. CDR3 protein: CASSLERGRYEQYF. The CDR3 DNA follows: TGTGCCAGCAGCTTGGAGCGGGGCCGCTACGAGCAGTACTTC.

In this sample, this clone turned up a few times. The CDR3 DNA reads as TGTGCCAGCAGCCCCACTAGCGGGAGAGGGGGAGAGACCCAGTACTTC. This encodes CASSPTSGRGGETQYF. This chain links TRBV7-6 with TRBJ2-5; 11 bases line up with TRBD2. The CDR3 is 16 amino acids. Germline V gives CDR1 SGHVS, CDR2 FNYEAQ. The V gene end was trimmed by 5 bases and the J gene end by 4 bases; junction bases not matched to a gene: 9.

The rearrangement joins TRBV29-1 to TRBJ2-7; no clear D gene. Trimming pared 4 bases from V and 1 base from J, leaving 11 bases between. Germline V gene data show CDR1 as SQVTM and CDR2 as ANQGSEA. This CDR3 has 13 amino acids. The chain's CDR3 is CSVAAARSYEQYF. The CDR3, as DNA: TGCAGCGTTGCCGCTGCCAGGTCCTACGAGCAGTACTTC.

Note on this clone: The same CDR3 is also encoded by other DNA sequences in this sample. V gene TRBV9 combines with J gene TRBJ1-1; D perhaps matches TRBD1 (6 bases). Germline assignment: CDR1 SGDLS and CDR2 YYNGEE. There are 14 residues in the CDR3. Trimming took off 4 bases at V and 4 bases at J, with 14 bases between the two ends. CDR3 region: CASSQEVQGTEAFF. In DNA, the CDR3 is TGTGCCAGCAGCCAGGAGGTACAGGGCACTGAAGCTTTCTTT.

The chain employs TRBV6-5 and TRBJ2-5; the match to TRBD2 covers 11 bases. Germline-derived CDR1 and CDR2 are MNHEY and SVGAGI. V shed 6 bases and J 5 bases; nucleotides not matched to a gene: 8. The CDR3 runs to 15 residues. In DNA form, the CDR3 reads TGTGCCAGCAGCCGGGGGACTAGCGGAGGGGAGACCCAGTACTTC. Amino acids: CASSRGTSGGETQYF.

This CDR3 is CSVEPPSGRINEQFF. The CDR3 DNA reads as TGCAGCGTTGAACCTCCTAGCGGGAGGATAAATGAGCAGTTCTTC. The chain employs TRBV29-1 and TRBJ2-1; 11 nucleotides agree with TRBD2. V shed 2 bases, J shed 7 bases, and the junction held 7 bases outside the gene matches. Germline V gene sequence: CDR1 SQVTM, CDR2 ANQGSEA. The CDR3 is 15 amino acids.

The chain has TRBV10-3 and TRBJ2-1; TRBD1 matches 9 bases. J gave up 6 bases and V 6 bases, and 3 bases lay outside the gene matches. CDR3 length: 13 amino acids. Germline V gives CDR1 ENHRY, CDR2 SYGVKD. The CDR3 region has the DNA TGTGCCATCAGACCGGGACAGGGCAATGAGCAGTTCTTC. Residues: CAIRPGQGNEQFF.

J is TRBJ2-1 and V is TRBV27, with TRBD2 matching over 9 bases. Germline V gene lookup returns CDR1 MNHEY and CDR2 SMNVEV (reference sequence). Losses at the gene ends were 6 bases for V and 2 bases for J; bases not matched to a gene: 14. The CDR3 runs to 18 residues. DNA for the CDR3: TGTGCCAGCAGACTATCTAGCGGGACGCCCCTACCCTACAATGAGCAGTTCTTC. It is translated as CASRLSSGTPLPYNEQFF.

The chain links TRBV4-1 to TRBJ2-5; D might be TRBD1 (6 bases). The DNA end is more similar to TRBJ2-7, so the J call may be wrong. CDR1 MGHRA and CDR2 YSYEKL come from the germline V gene. CDR3 length: 16 residues. CDR3: CASSQDTGTIAYEQYF. Here the CDR3 DNA reads TGCGCCAGCAGCCAAGATACAGGGACAATAGCCTACGAGCAGTACTTC.

The chain is built from TRBV19 and TRBJ2-1; 9 positions agree with TRBD2. The CDR3 contains 18 residues. Germline assignment: CDR1 LNHDA and CDR2 SQIVND (reference sequence). With V trimmed by 6 bases and J by 0 bases, 12 bases remained unmatched. CDR3 protein: CASSERGLAPSSYNEQFF. The CDR3 nucleotides read TGTGCCAGTAGCGAACGCGGACTAGCGCCTAGCTCCTACAATGAGCAGTTCTTC.

This clone has more than one count but fewer than ten. The gene calls are TRBV27 and TRBJ2-5; weak D call: TRBD2 (6 bases). The CDR3 covers 15 residues. V was trimmed by 5 bases and J by 2 bases, leaving 15 bases between them. From germline, CDR1 is MNHEY and CDR2 SMNVEV (reference sequence). CDR3 loop: CASSTGLSGQETQYF. In nucleotides, the CDR3 is TGTGCCAGCAGTACGGGCCTTAGCGGACAAGAGACCCAGTACTTC.

This clone occurred a few times. The genes are TRBV19 and TRBJ2-7; D is possibly TRBD2 (6 bases). The CDR3 sequence is 12 residues long. V lost 10 bases to trimming and J lost 0 bases, with 10 bases between them. Per the germline V gene, CDR1 is LNHDA and CDR2 is SQIVND (reference sequence). The CDR3: CATFGGSYEQYF. The CDR3 nucleotides read TGTGCCACTTTCGGGGGCTCCTACGAGCAGTACTTC.

The chain has TRBV19 and TRBJ2-5, with D possibly matching TRBD1 (5 bases). CDR1 and CDR2 (germline): LNHDA, SQIVND (reference sequence). This CDR3 has 13 amino acids. V shed 4 bases and J shed 5 bases, with 11 bases lying between them. CDR3 bases: TGTGCCAGTAGTACTCAGGGCCGGGAGACCCAGTACTTC. Its protein is CASSTQGRETQYF.

This clone was observed a few times. V usage is TRBV12-2 and J usage is TRBJ2-1; TRBD2 is taken as the D call from the table, unchecked against the DNA. TRBV12-2 is a listed pseudogene. CDR3 size: 17 residues. CDR3 loop: CASRSTDSGTSNNEQFF. The CDR3 nucleotides read TGTGCAAGTCGCTCCACCGACTCCGGGACTAGTAACAATGAGCAGTTCTTC.

This clone appeared a single time. CDR3 in amino acids: CSVETPTGGGIGELFF. In DNA form, the CDR3 reads TGCAGCGTTGAAACCCCGACAGGGGGCGGGATCGGGGAGCTGTTTTTT. The chain links TRBV29-1 to TRBJ2-2; 10 bases map to TRBD1. Germline CDR1 is SQVTM and CDR2 is ANQGSEA. The CDR3 totals 16 residues. V shed 2 bases and J 7 bases; nucleotides not matched to a gene: 10.

There are a few counts of this clone. The rearrangement links TRBV10-2 to TRBJ1-5; TRBD1 is a possible D gene (5 bases). Germline CDR1 reads WSHSY; CDR2 reads SAAADI. V dropped 3 bases and J dropped 2 bases, with 11 bases sitting between them. The CDR3 length is 15 residues. CDR3 sequence (DNA): TGCGCCAGCAGTGACAGGGATGGGGGCAATCAGCCCCAGCATTTT. It specifies CASSDRDGGNQPQHF.

This clone has only a few counts. Other DNA sequences in this specimen translate into the identical CDR3. As DNA, the CDR3 is TGTGCCAGCAGCTTGAGTCTAGCGGTCCAAGAGACCCAGTACTTC. It codes for CASSLSLAVQETQYF. The chain combines TRBV5-4 with TRBJ2-5; TRBD2 matches 7 bases. Germline V lookup: CDR1 SGHNT, CDR2 YYREEE (reference sequence). The length of the CDR3 is 15 residues. V dropped 1 base and J dropped 1; count of bases not matched to a gene: 4.

A note on this clone: The junction does not match germline at one end; this may be a read error. For the CDR3, the DNA is TGTGCCAGAAGTGCCACAGTGAGCTCCTATAATTCACCCCTCCACTTT. This gives the protein CARSATVSSYNSPLHF. This chain connects TRBV2 to TRBJ1-6; D remains ambiguous. Germline-derived CDR1 and CDR2 are SNHLY and FYNNEI. This CDR3 is built from 16 residues.

The CDR3 loop reads CASSIDRTFNQPQHF. CDR3 sequence (DNA): TGTGCCAGTAGTATAGACCGGACTTTCAATCAGCCCCAGCATTTT. V and J are TRBV19 and TRBJ1-5; no clear D gene. This CDR3 has 15 amino acids. CDR1 is LNHDA and CDR2 is SQIVND in the germline V gene (reference sequence). Trimming left V 0 bases short and J 3 bases short, with 9 bases between.

The chain employs TRBV10-2 and TRBJ2-7; TRBD1 matches at 8 bases. The V gene's germline CDR1 is WSHSY and CDR2 SAAADI. This CDR3 is 12 amino acids long. The trim removed 8 bases at V and 2 bases at J, leaving 2 bases unmatched. The CDR3 sequence is CASGTGAYEQYF. In nucleotides, the CDR3 is TGCGCCAGCGGGACAGGAGCCTACGAGCAGTACTTC.

This chain links TRBV7-2 with TRBJ2-3, with 8 bases fitting TRBD2. Germline assignment: CDR1 SGHTA and CDR2 FQGNSA. V trimming: 5 bases; J trimming: 2 bases; junction bases outside the gene matches: 6. This CDR3 contains 15 residues. Here the CDR3 reads CASSAREAYTDTQYF. CDR3 in DNA: TGTGCCAGCAGCGCGCGGGAGGCCTACACAGATACGCAGTATTTT.

The gene calls are TRBV6-6 and TRBJ1-5, with D maybe TRBD1 (5 bases). Germline CDR1 and CDR2: MNHNY and SVGAGI (reference sequence). Trimming stripped 2 bases from V and 4 bases from J, with 12 bases between. This CDR3 contains 15 residues. The CDR3 nucleotides are TGTGCCAGCAGTTACCTAGCGGGGGGTAATCAGCCCCAGCATTTT. Its translation: CASSYLAGGNQPQHF.

The chain employs TRBV29-1 and TRBJ1-2, with 7 bases identical to TRBD1. The germline CDR1 and CDR2 sequences are SQVTM and ANQGSEA. The CDR3 runs to 14 residues. After removal of 2 bases from V and 7 bases from J, the junction contained 10 bases not matched to a gene. As DNA, the CDR3 is TGCAGCGTTGAACCGACAGGGAAACTTTCTGGCTACACCTTC. Encoded protein: CSVEPTGKLSGYTF.

The CDR3 protein is CAISETDQSSYNEQFF. The CDR3 nucleotides are TGTGCCATCAGTGAGACAGACCAGAGCTCCTACAATGAGCAGTTCTTC. The chain links TRBV10-3 to TRBJ2-1; D gene unclear. The CDR3 has 16 residues. Germline V lookup: CDR1 ENHRY, CDR2 SYGVKD. Deletions cut 2 bases from V and 0 bases from J, with 11 bases between.

J is TRBJ2-1 and V is TRBV28; TRBD1 aligns across 10 bases. CDR3 length: 15 residues. Germline loops: CDR1 MDHEN, CDR2 SYDVKM. Trimming removed 6 bases from V and 10 bases from J; junction bases left unmatched: 12. The CDR3, as DNA: TGTGCCAGCAGCTTCGGGACAGGGGCAAGGGGGGAGCAGTTCTTC. Residues: CASSFGTGARGEQFF.

The gene calls are TRBV5-1 and TRBJ2-2, with 8 bases matching TRBD1. The CDR3 spans 16 residues. V lost 1 base to trimming and J lost 1 base; unmatched junction nucleotides: 3. Germline assignment: CDR1 SGHRS and CDR2 YFSETQ. The chain's CDR3 is CASSLNGQGNTGELFF. The CDR3 DNA sequence: TGCGCCAGCAGCTTGAACGGACAGGGGAACACCGGGGAGCTGTTTTTT.